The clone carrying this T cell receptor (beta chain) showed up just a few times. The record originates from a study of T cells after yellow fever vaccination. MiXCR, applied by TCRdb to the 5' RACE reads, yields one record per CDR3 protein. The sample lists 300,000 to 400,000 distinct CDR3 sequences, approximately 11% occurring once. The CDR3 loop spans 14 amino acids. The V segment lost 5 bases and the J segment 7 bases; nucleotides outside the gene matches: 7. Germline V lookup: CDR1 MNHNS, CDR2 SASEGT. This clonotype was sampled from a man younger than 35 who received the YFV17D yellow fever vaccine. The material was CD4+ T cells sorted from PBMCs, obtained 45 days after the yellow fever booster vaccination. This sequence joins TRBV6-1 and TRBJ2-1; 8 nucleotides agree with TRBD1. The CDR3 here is CASSPTGDFNEQFF. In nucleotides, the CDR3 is TGTGCCAGCAGTCCGACAGGGGACTTTAATGAGCAGTTCTTC.